Listed below are T cell receptor beta chains from one sample, sequenced in a study of T cell responses to AZD1222 COVID-19 vaccine. The method was immunoSEQ multiplex PCR; TCRdb's version includes in-frame clones alone and lacks a portion of them. The data show approximately 150,000 clones, more than 80% seen once. Here the sequenced sample was peripheral blood, taken 28 days after the second AZD1222 dose. These receptors were obtained from an adult who received the AZD1222 COVID-19 vaccine. The CDR3 runs from the conserved cysteine through the conserved F or W. The order of the fields is V gene, J gene, CDR3 protein.

v_gene: TRBV19; j_gene: TRBJ2-2; CDR3aa: CASSIGPGNTGELFF
v_gene: TRBV27; j_gene: TRBJ2-1; CDR3aa: CASSSPVGNEQFF
v_gene: TRBV5-6; j_gene: TRBJ2-1; CDR3aa: CASSLTGGPYNEQFF
v_gene: TRBV23-1; j_gene: TRBJ1-2; CDR3aa: CASSQPTRGQGGFPGRGYTF
v_gene: TRBV7-9; j_gene: TRBJ2-2; CDR3aa: CATYQGASNTGELFF
v_gene: TRBV10-1; j_gene: TRBJ1-1; CDR3aa: CASSEGPGQGSEAFF
v_gene: TRBV12-3/TRBV12-4; j_gene: TRBJ1-1; CDR3aa: CASTRVAGTEAFF
v_gene: TRBV30; j_gene: TRBJ1-4; CDR3aa: CAWGDSVNEKLFF
v_gene: TRBV29-1; j_gene: TRBJ2-1; CDR3aa: CSVELSSYNEQFF
v_gene: TRBV25-1; j_gene: TRBJ1-1; CDR3aa: CASSDTEAFF
v_gene: TRBV7-9; j_gene: TRBJ2-7; CDR3aa: CASSPMAGTSSYEQYF
v_gene: TRBV27; j_gene: TRBJ2-4; CDR3aa: CASSLGGLAKNIQYF
v_gene: TRBV19; j_gene: TRBJ1-5; CDR3aa: CASNPQGHQPQHF
v_gene: TRBV19; j_gene: TRBJ2-3; CDR3aa: CASSPDRASTDTQYF
v_gene: TRBV6-1; j_gene: TRBJ1-6; CDR3aa: CASSDPTGRYNSPLHF
v_gene: TRBV11-2; j_gene: TRBJ2-2; CDR3aa: CASSYLTRQGNTGELFF
v_gene: TRBV6-1; j_gene: TRBJ1-2; CDR3aa: CASSERGPRYGYTF
v_gene: TRBV27; j_gene: TRBJ1-2; CDR3aa: CASSLSPDRDLYGYTF
v_gene: TRBV6-5; j_gene: TRBJ1-4; CDR3aa: CASSPTGFSEKLFF
v_gene: TRBV6-1; j_gene: TRBJ2-1; CDR3aa: CASSEGLASIEQFF
v_gene: TRBV2; j_gene: TRBJ2-7; CDR3aa: CASSLGYEQYF
v_gene: TRBV18; j_gene: TRBJ2-7; CDR3aa: CASSRDRGLSYEQYF
v_gene: TRBV3-1/TRBV3-2; j_gene: TRBJ2-1; CDR3aa: CASSPQTSGRRNEQFF
v_gene: TRBV24-1; j_gene: TRBJ2-1; CDR3aa: CATSDRTHKGLSYNEQFF
v_gene: TRBV29-1; j_gene: TRBJ1-2; CDR3aa: CSVGDSGQAWGYTF
v_gene: TRBV6-5; j_gene: TRBJ2-7; CDR3aa: CASSHNTGETYEQYF
v_gene: TRBV27; j_gene: TRBJ2-5; CDR3aa: CASSMTSGDYQETQYF
v_gene: TRBV2; j_gene: TRBJ2-2; CDR3aa: CASKVPGELFF
v_gene: TRBV7-9; j_gene: TRBJ1-6; CDR3aa: CASSLGPTGGYSPLHF
v_gene: TRBV28; j_gene: TRBJ1-4; CDR3aa: CASSSGVPNEKLFF
v_gene: TRBV12-3/TRBV12-4; j_gene: TRBJ2-2; CDR3aa: CAGSLSGAGELFF
v_gene: TRBV27; j_gene: TRBJ2-7; CDR3aa: CASSLTSGGSSYEQYF
v_gene: TRBV9; j_gene: TRBJ2-2; CDR3aa: CASSVLLNTGELFF
v_gene: TRBV2; j_gene: TRBJ2-7; CDR3aa: CASSSEDGEQYF
v_gene: TRBV6-5; j_gene: TRBJ1-2; CDR3aa: CASSSRQGLRGYTF
v_gene: TRBV5-1; j_gene: TRBJ2-1; CDR3aa: CASSLETSGSYNEQFF
v_gene: TRBV6-5; j_gene: TRBJ2-3; CDR3aa: CASRLGDTQYF
v_gene: TRBV4-1; j_gene: TRBJ1-1; CDR3aa: CASSGLLKGTEAFF
v_gene: TRBV4-1; j_gene: TRBJ2-1; CDR3aa: CASSQDRWESSYNEQFF
v_gene: TRBV27; j_gene: TRBJ1-3; CDR3aa: CASSPTGGSGNTIYF
v_gene: TRBV29-1; j_gene: TRBJ2-1; CDR3aa: CSVDRQSMYNEQFF
v_gene: TRBV3-1/TRBV3-2; j_gene: TRBJ1-2; CDR3aa: CASSPGTGTYGYTF
v_gene: TRBV5-6; j_gene: TRBJ2-1; CDR3aa: CASSLDRVYNEQFF
v_gene: TRBV2; j_gene: TRBJ2-1; CDR3aa: CASRTQGGNEQFF
v_gene: TRBV18; j_gene: TRBJ2-5; CDR3aa: CASSPTGLAGGETQYF
v_gene: TRBV6-5; j_gene: TRBJ1-2; CDR3aa: CASSYGREINYGYTF
v_gene: TRBV2; j_gene: TRBJ2-1; CDR3aa: CASSATGVQFF
v_gene: TRBV7-7; j_gene: TRBJ2-7; CDR3aa: CASSPLTGENEEQYF
v_gene: TRBV5-6; j_gene: TRBJ2-7; CDR3aa: CASSSRDSWYEQYF
v_gene: TRBV2; j_gene: TRBJ2-1; CDR3aa: CASSEVNRRQFF
v_gene: TRBV11-3; j_gene: TRBJ1-6; CDR3aa: CASSLGADSPLHF
v_gene: TRBV10-2; j_gene: TRBJ1-2; CDR3aa: CASSEQGTTGGYTF
v_gene: TRBV28; j_gene: TRBJ1-4; CDR3aa: CASSFPQGPNEKLFF
v_gene: TRBV19; j_gene: TRBJ2-1; CDR3aa: CASSIGAGLSYNEQFF
v_gene: TRBV19; j_gene: TRBJ2-7; CDR3aa: CASSTGLAGGREQYF
v_gene: TRBV4-1; j_gene: TRBJ2-2; CDR3aa: CASSQPVNTGELFF
v_gene: TRBV24-1; j_gene: TRBJ2-7; CDR3aa: CATSDSGQGYEQYF
v_gene: TRBV10-2; j_gene: TRBJ1-5; CDR3aa: CASQGDRGGQPQHF